The next 15 T cell receptor beta chains were all read from a single sample in a study of blood T cell repertoires in COVID-19. Generated by immunoSEQ multiplex PCR, the TCRdb table keeps only in-frame clones and is missing some. The sample includes approximately 300,000 clones, around 90% of them seen just once. Material: peripheral blood. The receptor source for this set is a woman under 40 with COVID-19, enrolled during active disease.

This chain links TRBV5-1 with TRBJ2-1, with 13 bases identical to TRBD2. This CDR3 is built from 17 residues. V lost 4 bases to trimming and J lost 5 bases; unmatched junction nucleotides: 9. The germline V gene has CDR1 SGHRS and CDR2 YFSETQ. The CDR3: CASSAEGLAGLNNEQFF. The CDR3 bases are TGCGCCAGCAGCGCCGAGGGACTAGCGGGACTCAACAATGAGCAGTTCTTC.

The rearrangement joins TRBV11-3 to TRBJ1-3; TRBD1 agrees at 7 bases. The junction had 4 bases not matched to a gene; V was cut back by 5 bases and J by 3 bases. The CDR3 has 14 residues. Germline loops: CDR1 SGHNT, CDR2 YENEEA. The CDR3 sequence: CASSPWDSGNTIYF. In DNA, the CDR3 is TGTGCCAGCAGCCCATGGGACAGTGGAAACACCATATATTTT.

Turning to this clone: The same CDR3 arises from other DNA sequences in this sample as well. The chain is built from TRBV6-5 and TRBJ2-7; a weak D match, TRBD2 (6 bases). The V gene's germline CDR1 is MNHEY and CDR2 SVGAGI. The CDR3 runs to 14 residues. V lost 6 bases, J lost 2 bases, and 14 bases lay in between. CDR3 nucleotides: TGTGCCAGCAGCCCGGGGGACGAACCCTACGAGCAGTACTTC. This encodes CASSPGDEPYEQYF.

The chain joins TRBV3-1 (or the pseudogene TRBV3-2) to TRBJ1-2; 8 nucleotides line up with TRBD1. The V segment lost 4 bases and the J segment 5 bases; nucleotides outside the gene matches: 9. The V gene's germline CDR1 is LGHDT and CDR2 YNNKEL (reference sequence). The CDR3 has 15 residues. CDR3 amino acids: CASSRMGQAMYGYTF. CDR3 sequence (DNA): TGTGCCAGCAGCCGCATGGGACAGGCAATGTATGGCTACACCTTC.

This clone was observed a handful of times. This chain links TRBV29-1 with TRBJ2-3, with TRBD2 matching over 11 bases. The CDR3 consists of 14 residues. The germline gives CDR1 SQVTM, CDR2 ANQGSEA. V shed 7 bases, J shed 0 bases, and the junction held 3 bases outside the gene matches. The CDR3 here is CSARTSGSTDTQYF. The CDR3 DNA reads as TGCAGCGCCCGGACTAGCGGGAGCACAGATACGCAGTATTTT.

J is TRBJ1-2 and V is TRBV7-9; 10 bases match TRBD1. This CDR3 has 16 residues. Trimming at V came to 1 base and at J to 6 bases, leaving 8 bases not matched to a gene. The V gene's germline CDR1 is SEHNR and CDR2 FQNEAQ (reference sequence). This CDR3 is CASSLVRDRGIDGYTF. The CDR3 bases are TGTGCCAGCAGCTTAGTGCGGGACAGGGGAATAGATGGCTACACCTTC.

CDR3 sequence reads: CASREIFGTSNRNEQFF. CDR3 coding DNA: TGTGCCAGCAGGGAAATCTTTGGGACTAGTAACCGCAATGAGCAGTTCTTC. This rearrangement joins TRBV27 to TRBJ2-1; 8 bases match TRBD2. V lost 6 bases to trimming and J lost 6 bases; unmatched junction nucleotides: 16. The CDR3 length is 17 residues. CDR1 is MNHEY and CDR2 is SMNVEV in the germline V gene (reference sequence).

The chain joins TRBV16 to TRBJ1-5; 10 bases are shared with TRBD1. Germline CDR1 KGHSY, CDR2 FQNENV. CDR3 size: 17 residues. With V trimmed by 4 bases and J by 3 bases, 9 bases remained unmatched. The CDR3: CASSPWQGQGNNQPQHF. DNA of the CDR3: TGTGCCAGCAGCCCCTGGCAGGGACAGGGGAACAATCAGCCCCAGCATTTT.

V usage is TRBV18 and J usage is TRBJ2-3; weak D call: TRBD1 (6 bases). V shed 4 bases and J shed 1 base, with 18 bases lying between them. The CDR3 loop spans 17 amino acids. From germline, CDR1 is KGHSH and CDR2 LQKENI. The CDR3 protein is CASSLNSGAAGTDTQYF. Written as DNA, the CDR3 is TGTGCCAGCTCACTCAATTCAGGGGCCGCTGGCACAGATACGCAGTATTTT.

The chain joins TRBV10-3 to TRBJ2-7; 9 nucleotides line up with TRBD1. The J segment lost 2 bases and the V segment lost 9 bases, leaving 2 bases of the junction unmatched. The CDR3 runs 12 residues. Germline V gene lookup returns CDR1 ENHRY and CDR2 SYGVKD. The DNA for the CDR3 is TGTGCCATAGGGGACAGGGCCTACGAGCAGTACTTC. It encodes CAIGDRAYEQYF.

This clone was picked up one time. This chain uses TRBV28 with TRBJ1-2, with D maybe TRBD1 (5 bases). The length of the CDR3 is 14 residues. Germline V lookup: CDR1 MDHEN, CDR2 SYDVKM. Trimming took off 8 bases at V and 5 bases at J, with 18 bases between the two ends. This CDR3 is CASGPGTTSYGYTF. The CDR3 coding sequence is TGTGCCAGCGGCCCAGGGACTACCTCGTATGGCTACACCTTC.

This rearrangement joins TRBV28 to TRBJ2-7; weak D call: TRBD1 (6 bases). Germline V gene lookup returns CDR1 MDHEN and CDR2 SYDVKM. V lost 5 bases to trimming and J lost 3 bases, with 14 bases between them. The CDR3 has 14 residues. CDR3 loop: CASSPTGHLYEQYF. As DNA, the CDR3 is TGTGCCAGCAGTCCCACGGGACACCTCTACGAGCAGTACTTC.

The chain links TRBV9 to TRBJ2-1; 8 nucleotides agree with TRBD2. CDR1 and CDR2 (germline): SGDLS, YYNGEE. CDR3 length: 15 residues. J lost 9 bases, V lost 0 bases, and 8 bases had no gene match. CDR3 nucleotide sequence: TGTGCCAGCAGCGTAGCTACGTCGGGGGGGAGTGAGCAGTTCTTC. Translation gives CASSVATSGGSEQFF.

The chain couples TRBV9 to TRBJ2-7; tentatively, D is TRBD1 (6 bases). Germline V gene lookup returns CDR1 SGDLS and CDR2 YYNGEE. This CDR3 has 15 amino acids. Trimming took off 4 bases at V and 0 bases at J, with 14 bases between the two ends. The CDR3 DNA is TGTGCCAGCAGCCCCGCCGGGACATCCTCCTACGAGCAGTACTTC. It encodes CASSPAGTSSYEQYF.

The chain combines TRBV7-8 with TRBJ1-3; D is ambiguous. This CDR3 is 15 amino acids long. Germline V gene lookup returns CDR1 SGHVS and CDR2 FQNEAQ. The V gene lost 1 base and the J gene lost 0 bases, with 7 bases spanning the gap. This CDR3 is CASSLGLGSGNTIYF. The CDR3 DNA reads TGTGCCAGCAGCTTAGGCCTAGGCTCTGGAAACACCATATATTTT.